Below, 30 T cell receptor beta chains from the same sample are listed, as sequenced in a study of OX40 agonist ivuxolimab in advanced cancers. Produced via immunoSEQ multiplex PCR; TCRdb's table is partial and in-frame only. The sample shows roughly 100,000 clones, approximately 87% of them seen only once. Material: CD4+ or CD8+ T cells sorted from blood, obtained in a trial of the OX40 agonist ivuxolimab. Receptor source: an adult with an advanced solid tumor such as melanoma, head and neck, liver or kidney cancer.

J is TRBJ2-5 and V is TRBV30; D uncertain. V dropped 0 bases and J dropped 6 bases, with 11 bases sitting between them. There are 13 residues in the CDR3. Germline V gene sequence: CDR1 GTSNPN, CDR2 SVGIG (reference sequence). CDR3 in amino acids: CAWSVHNLQTQYF. The CDR3 DNA reads as TGTGCCTGGAGTGTACACAACTTGCAGACCCAGTACTTC.

This chain connects TRBV19 to TRBJ2-1; possible D gene TRBD1, 5 bases. Germline V gives CDR1 LNHDA, CDR2 SQIVND (reference sequence). This CDR3 is built from 14 residues. The ends were cut back, 10 bases at V and 0 bases at J, with 13 bases in the middle. The CDR3 here is CATSVRVSYNEQFF. CDR3 DNA: TGTGCCACCAGCGTCAGGGTCTCCTACAATGAGCAGTTCTTC.

This chain links TRBV18 with TRBJ1-2; TRBD1 agrees at 7 bases. The CDR3 runs to 13 residues. The trim removed 6 bases at V and 6 bases at J, leaving 7 bases unmatched. Looked up from germline, CDR1 is KGHSH and CDR2 is LQKENI. The CDR3 loop reads CASSPQGENGYTF. The CDR3 DNA sequence: TGTGCCAGCTCGCCGCAGGGGGAGAATGGCTACACCTTC.

V gene TRBV5-4 combines with J gene TRBJ1-1, with 8 bases lining up with TRBD1. Germline V gives CDR1 SGHNT, CDR2 YYREEE (reference sequence). CDR3 length: 13 residues. The ends lost 4 bases at V and 4 bases at J; junction bases unmatched: 3. The CDR3 spells CASSRQGITEAFF. The CDR3, as DNA: TGTGCCAGCAGCCGACAGGGGATCACTGAAGCTTTCTTT.

The chain couples TRBV9 to TRBJ2-5; a possible D gene is TRBD2 (6 bases). The CDR3 loop spans 14 amino acids. Germline-derived CDR1 and CDR2 are SGDLS and YYNGEE. Trimming cost V 0 bases and J 4 bases, with 10 bases left between them. The CDR3 bases are TGTGCCAGCAGCGTAGCGGTTAGCGGAGAGACCCAGTACTTC. Amino acid sequence: CASSVAVSGETQYF.

The genes are TRBV7-2 and TRBJ1-3; a weak D match, TRBD1 (5 bases). The CDR3 length is 16 residues. CDR1 and CDR2 from the germline V gene are SGHTA and FQGNSA. V was clipped by 5 bases and J by 1 base, with 15 bases between them. This chain's CDR3 is CASSPRATESGNTIYF. The CDR3 coding sequence is TGTGCCAGCAGCCCGAGGGCGACAGAGTCTGGAAACACCATATATTTT.

The chain has TRBV5-1 and TRBJ2-2; 7 bases line up with TRBD2. Germline CDR1 is SGHRS and CDR2 is YFSETQ. The V and J ends lost 2 bases and 3 bases, in that order; junction bases with no gene match: 4. The CDR3 totals 15 residues. CDR3 sequence: CASSFGGVHTGELFF. CDR3 in DNA: TGCGCCAGCAGCTTTGGGGGGGTCCACACCGGGGAGCTGTTTTTT.

V is TRBV6-5 and J is TRBJ2-7, with 7 positions matching TRBD2. The germline V gene has CDR1 MNHEY and CDR2 SVGAGI. The CDR3 is made up of 13 amino acids. V was clipped by 10 bases and J by 11 bases; unmatched bases: 17. The CDR3 here is CATRDGYEGREYF. DNA of the CDR3: TGTGCCACCAGGGACGGGTACGAGGGGAGGGAGTACTTC.

This clone was counted once. The rearrangement uses TRBV2 and TRBJ2-5, with TRBD2 identical over 9 bases. The CDR3 has 13 amino acids. Trimming at V came to 3 bases and at J to 5 bases, leaving 1 base not matched to a gene. In germline, CDR1 is SNHLY, CDR2 FYNNEI. The CDR3 DNA reads TGTGCCAGCAGTGACGGACTAGCGGAGACCCAGTACTTC. Its protein product is CASSDGLAETQYF.

This clone appeared once. The rearrangement joins TRBV5-1 to TRBJ2-2, with D unclear. The germline gives CDR1 SGHRS, CDR2 YFSETQ. The CDR3 contains 14 residues. Trimming took 0 bases from V and 6 from J, leaving 9 bases between them. The CDR3 nucleotides read TGCGCCAGCAGCTTGGGGACGAGTTCCGGGGAGCTGTTTTTT. It translates to CASSLGTSSGELFF.

This chain uses TRBV5-8 with TRBJ2-7; 10 nucleotides align to TRBD2. The CDR3 has 17 residues. Trimming removed 1 base from V and 1 base from J; junction bases left unmatched: 8. Germline CDR1 SGHTS, CDR2 YDEGEE. CDR3 in DNA: TGTGCCAGCAGCTTGCTGCTGACTAGCGGGTTTTCCTACGAGCAGTACTTC. It yields the protein CASSLLLTSGFSYEQYF.

This sequence joins TRBV4-1 and TRBJ2-7, with a possible D match to TRBD2 (6 bases). This CDR3 is 17 amino acids long. CDR1 MGHRA and CDR2 YSYEKL come from the germline V gene. V was clipped by 1 base and J by 4 bases, with 20 bases between them. The CDR3 sequence: CASSQAQTGTPPYEQYF. The DNA for the CDR3 is TGCGCCAGCAGCCAAGCTCAAACCGGGACTCCTCCTTACGAGCAGTACTTC.

The CDR3 spells CASSIGSGGLTDTQYF. CDR3 nucleotide sequence: TGTGCCAGTAGTATAGGCTCTGGGGGGCTCACAGATACGCAGTATTTT. The rearrangement links TRBV19 to TRBJ2-3; D is perhaps TRBD1 or TRBD2 (6 bases each). Germline CDR1 reads LNHDA; CDR2 reads SQIVND (reference sequence). V was clipped by 1 base and J by 2 bases, with 13 bases between them. The length of the CDR3 is 16 residues.

This clone has just one count. V usage is TRBV11-2 and J usage is TRBJ2-3, with D tentatively TRBD1 (6 bases). V gave up 3 bases and J gave up 0 bases, with 10 bases separating them. The CDR3 totals 15 residues. Germline CDR1 SGHAT, CDR2 FQNNGV. The DNA for the CDR3 is TGTGCCAGCAGCTTCAGGGGCTCTAGCACAGATACGCAGTATTTT. Residues: CASSFRGSSTDTQYF.

The CDR3 protein is CASSLGGRDEETQYF. The DNA for the CDR3 is TGTGCCAGCAGCTTAGGGGGCAGGGACGAGGAGACCCAGTACTTC. V usage is TRBV7-2 and J usage is TRBJ2-5; D may be TRBD1 or TRBD2 (5 bases each). This CDR3 region has 15 residues. The germline V and J ends were trimmed by 1 base and 5 bases, with 14 bases remaining between them. CDR1 is SGHTA, CDR2 FQGNSA, per germline.

This chain connects TRBV5-8 to TRBJ2-1, with 8 bases aligning to TRBD1. The V gene end was trimmed by 4 bases and the J gene end by 2 bases; junction bases not matched to a gene: 8. Per germline, CDR1 SGHTS and CDR2 YDEGEE. The CDR3 has 16 residues. The CDR3 region has the DNA TGTGCCAGCAGCCCGGGACAGGCCTTTACCTACAATGAGCAGTTCTTC. Translating gives CASSPGQAFTYNEQFF.

The V and J genes are TRBV7-2 and TRBJ2-7; 11 nucleotides agree with TRBD2. Germline CDR1 is SGHTA and CDR2 is FQGNSA. The trim removed 5 bases at V and 3 bases at J, leaving 9 bases unmatched. This CDR3 contains 16 residues. CDR3 residues: CASSTRTSGRGYEQYF. In DNA form, the CDR3 reads TGTGCCAGCAGCACACGGACTAGCGGGCGCGGCTACGAGCAGTACTTC.

The genes are TRBV5-6 and TRBJ2-1; unclear D gene. This CDR3 comprises 13 residues. Germline V gives CDR1 SGHDT, CDR2 YYEEEE. Trimming left V 5 bases short and J 2 bases short, with 8 bases between. The chain's CDR3 is CASSNPAYNEQFF. CDR3 DNA sequence: TGTGCCAGCAGTAATCCAGCCTACAATGAGCAGTTCTTC.

CDR3 coding DNA: TGTGCCAGCAGCCTACTTGAGGGGGGGGTGGATACGCAGTATTTT. Amino acid sequence: CASSLLEGGVDTQYF. The rearrangement joins TRBV7-2 to TRBJ2-3, with D possibly matching TRBD2 (7 bases). CDR1 and CDR2 (germline): SGHTA, FQGNSA. The germline V and J ends were trimmed by 5 bases and 6 bases, with 18 bases remaining between them. The CDR3 has 15 residues.

The chain combines TRBV25-1 with TRBJ2-2; the match to TRBD2 covers 14 bases. The junction had 10 bases not matched to a gene; V was cut back by 6 bases and J by 4 bases. Germline values: CDR1 MGHDK, CDR2 SYGVNS. The CDR3 sequence is 18 residues long. CDR3 sequence (DNA): TGTGCCAGCAGCTCCGGGACTAGCGGGAGAGGAGGCACCGGGGAGCTGTTTTTT. Translation: CASSSGTSGRGGTGELFF.

This chain connects TRBV4-1 to TRBJ2-7; D remains ambiguous. This CDR3 is 15 amino acids long. CDR1 is MGHRA, CDR2 YSYEKL, per germline. The V end lost 0 bases, the J end lost 1 base, and 10 bases lay between the germline ends. CDR3 region: CASSQDRADSYEQYF. CDR3 sequence (DNA): TGCGCCAGCAGCCAAGATAGGGCTGATTCCTACGAGCAGTACTTC.

The chain is built from TRBV5-1 and TRBJ2-3, with D possibly matching TRBD2 (6 bases). The V end was cut by 4 bases, the J end by 0 bases, with 9 bases between. Germline CDR1 SGHRS, CDR2 YFSETQ. The length of the CDR3 is 14 residues. CDR3 in DNA: TGCGCCAGCAGCATGACTAGTAGCACAGATACGCAGTATTTT. It is translated as CASSMTSSTDTQYF. The complete variable domain, with remaining parts taken from reference TRBV5-1 and TRBJ2-3, reads KAGVTQTPRYLIKTRGQQVTLSCSPISGHRSVSWYQQTPGQGLQFLFEYFSETQRNKGNFPGRFSGRQFSNSRSEMNVSTLELGDSALYLCASSMTSSTDTQYFGPGTRLTVL.

The chain combines TRBV5-1 with TRBJ1-5, with 9 bases aligning to TRBD1. The germline gives CDR1 SGHRS, CDR2 YFSETQ. Trimming at V came to 3 bases and at J to 7 bases, leaving 8 bases not matched to a gene. There are 15 residues in the CDR3. CDR3 nucleotides: TGCGCCAGCAGCTACGGGACAGGGCAGAGGCAGCCCCAGCATTTT. Protein: CASSYGTGQRQPQHF. Full variable domain (remainder filled in from reference TRBV5-1 and TRBJ1-5): KAGVTQTPRYLIKTRGQQVTLSCSPISGHRSVSWYQQTPGQGLQFLFEYFSETQRNKGNFPGRFSGRQFSNSRSEMNVSTLELGDSALYLCASSYGTGQRQPQHFGDGTRLSIL.

The chain recombines TRBV7-2 with TRBJ2-1, with TRBD2 matching over 8 bases. The germline V gene has CDR1 SGHTA and CDR2 FQGNSA. The CDR3 loop spans 16 amino acids. V was pared by 5 bases and J by 2 bases, with 8 bases of the junction left unmatched. DNA of the CDR3: TGTGCCAGCAGCCCCCAAAGCGGGGGAACCTACAATGAGCAGTTCTTC. It translates to CASSPQSGGTYNEQFF.

The chain is built from TRBV4-2 and TRBJ2-5, with TRBD2 matching over 9 bases. The trim removed 1 base at V and 6 bases at J, leaving 6 bases unmatched. Germline assignment: CDR1 LGHNA and CDR2 YNFKEQ. The CDR3 is 15 amino acids. In nucleotides, the CDR3 is TGTGCCAGCAGCCAAGCAAGCGGGGGGCCACAGACCCAGTACTTC. Residues: CASSQASGGPQTQYF.

The chain combines TRBV5-8 with TRBJ2-7; D remains unclear. Looked up from germline, CDR1 is SGHTS and CDR2 is YDEGEE. Trimming removed 4 bases at V and 7 bases at J, with 12 bases between. The length of the CDR3 is 12 residues. This CDR3 is CASSHPTMEQYF. DNA of the CDR3: TGTGCCAGCAGCCACCCCACGATGGAGCAGTACTTC.

J is TRBJ2-3 and V is TRBV5-1, with 10 bases fitting TRBD1. The V gene end was trimmed by 7 bases and the J gene end by 2 bases; junction bases not matched to a gene: 7. The germline gives CDR1 SGHRS, CDR2 YFSETQ. CDR3 size: 15 residues. The CDR3 here is CASVLDRGNTDTQYF. The CDR3 DNA is TGCGCCAGCGTCCTGGACAGGGGGAACACAGATACGCAGTATTTT.

J is TRBJ1-1 and V is TRBV7-2; D remains unclear. This CDR3 is built from 15 residues. CDR1 is SGHTA and CDR2 is FQGNSA in the germline V gene. V dropped 2 bases and J dropped 0 bases, with 10 bases sitting between them. The CDR3 DNA is TGTGCCAGCAGCTTATGGGAAACGGTGAACACTGAAGCTTTCTTT. Translating it yields CASSLWETVNTEAFF.

The V and J genes are TRBV11-3 and TRBJ2-7, with 7 bases aligning to TRBD1. The germline V gene encodes CDR1 SGHNT and CDR2 YENEEA. This CDR3 is 14 amino acids long. V lost 5 bases, J lost 4 bases, and 8 bases stayed unmatched. The CDR3 DNA follows: TGTGCCAGCAGCCCCTGGGACAGAACTTACGAGCAGTACTTC. Translating it yields CASSPWDRTYEQYF. The variable domain in full, completed from reference TRBV11-3 and TRBJ2-7, reads EAGVVQSPRYKIIEKKQPVAFWCNPISGHNTLYWYLQNLGQGPELLIRYENEEAVDDSQLPKDRFSAERLKGVDSTLKIQPAELGDSAVYLCASSPWDRTYEQYFGPGTRLTVT.

This clone was recorded a few times. V is TRBV7-9 and J is TRBJ1-1, with 7 positions matching TRBD1. The CDR3 consists of 14 residues. V dropped 1 base and J dropped 4; count of bases not matched to a gene: 3. CDR1 and CDR2 (germline): SEHNR, FQNEAQ (reference sequence). Here the CDR3 reads CASSLGSGGTEAFF. DNA of the CDR3: TGTGCCAGCAGCTTAGGATCAGGGGGCACTGAAGCTTTCTTT.